This is a list of T cell receptor beta chains from one sample in a study of cytomegalovirus exposure and HLA in healthy donors. Profiling relied on immunoSEQ multiplex PCR, and the TCRdb table lists in-frame clones only, not all of them. The sample records 65,000 to 80,000 clones, approximately 93% being singletons. The specimen sequenced was PBMCs. Every receptor here comes from a woman in her late teens or twenties in good health and CMV-seropositive. CDR3s include the opening cysteine and the closing phenylalanine or tryptophan. The D gene is left open where the match is weak. Not all rows give a size; the values are once, few, many and, for expanded clones, a class.

V	size	D	J	CDR3	DNA
TRBV2	-	TRBD1	TRBJ2-1	CASRTGLWASSDEQFF	TGTGCCAGCCGGACAGGGCTATGGGCCTCCAGCGATGAGCAGTTCTTC
TRBV4-1	few	TRBD1	TRBJ1-1	CASSQGDSLTEAFF	TGCGCCAGCAGCCAGGGGGACAGTCTCACTGAAGCTTTCTTT
TRBV6-6	-	-	TRBJ1-2	CASSYGLNYGYTF	TGTGCCAGCAGTTACGGGCTGAACTATGGCTACACCTTC
TRBV28	-	TRBD1	TRBJ1-2	CASSYSGTGGYGYTF	TGTGCCAGCAGTTATTCCGGGACAGGGGGCTATGGCTACACCTTC
TRBV18	-	-	TRBJ1-2	CASSPDINYGYTF	TGTGCCAGCTCACCGGACATTAACTATGGCTACACCTTC
TRBV18	-	-	TRBJ2-7	CASSAQGGIPKGSYEQYF	TGTGCCAGCTCAGCCCAAGGGGGTATACCCAAGGGTTCCTACGAGCAGTACTTC
TRBV4-3	-	-	TRBJ1-6	CASSQDRFGNSPLHF	TGCGCCAGCAGCCAAGACAGGTTCGGCAATTCACCCCTCCACTTT
TRBV5-5	-	-	TRBJ2-5	CASSLTVIQETQYF	TGTGCCAGCAGCCTTACAGTGATCCAAGAGACCCAGTACTTC
TRBV5-1	few	-	TRBJ2-1	CASSFDSLEPYNEQFF	TGCGCCAGCAGCTTCGACAGCCTTGAACCCTACAATGAGCAGTTCTTC
TRBV7-9	-	-	TRBJ1-5	CASSANDSSNQPQHF	TGTGCCAGCAGCGCAAACGACAGTAGCAATCAGCCCCAGCATTTT
TRBV30	-	TRBD2	TRBJ2-1	CAWAKRAGGNRGVEQFF	TGTGCCTGGGCAAAAAGGGCGGGGGGAAACCGAGGCGTTGAGCAGTTCTTC
TRBV2	-	-	TRBJ2-5	CASNRGSETQYF	TGTGCCAGCAATCGGGGATCGGAGACCCAGTACTTC
TRBV5-1	-	-	TRBJ2-7	CASSLSTPSYEQYF	TGCGCCAGCAGCTTGAGCACCCCCTCCTACGAGCAGTACTTC
TRBV6-1	-	-	TRBJ2-5	CASSDLGVTQYF	TGTGCCAGCAGTGACCTCGGAGTGACCCAGTACTTC
TRBV7-8	-	-	TRBJ1-2	CASSLINNYGYTF	TGTGCCAGCAGCTTAATTAATAACTATGGCTACACCTTC
TRBV5-4	-	-	TRBJ2-2	CASRPPGLNTGELFF	TGTGCCAGCAGACCTCCGGGACTGAACACCGGGGAGCTGTTTTTT
TRBV7-8	-	-	TRBJ1-6	CASSFDSSRYNSPLHF	TGTGCCAGCAGCTTCGACAGCTCCCGTTATAATTCACCCCTCCACTTT
TRBV7-9	-	TRBD2	TRBJ2-3	CASSVGLAGVTDTQYF	TGTGCCAGCAGCGTGGGACTAGCGGGAGTGACAGATACGCAGTATTTT
TRBV6-5	-	TRBD1	TRBJ2-5	CASSKRTGDGTQYF	TGTGCCAGCAGTAAGAGGACAGGGGATGGGACCCAGTACTTC
TRBV4-2	-	TRBD2	TRBJ2-1	CASSQGDIAGGLTDEQFF	TGTGCCAGCAGCCAAGGAGATATAGCGGGGGGGCTCACCGATGAGCAGTTCTTC
TRBV4-3	-	TRBD2	TRBJ2-1	CASSQAVGTSGRNEQFF	TGCGCCAGCAGCCAAGCAGTTGGGACTAGCGGGAGGAATGAGCAGTTCTTC
TRBV6-5	-	-	TRBJ2-7	CASSSDRYEQYF	TGTGCCAGCAGCTCGGACAGATACGAGCAGTACTTC
TRBV7-7	-	TRBD1	TRBJ1-3	CASSLGTGGGNTIYF	TGTGCCAGCAGCTTAGGTACAGGGGGAGGAAACACCATATATTTT
TRBV18	-	-	TRBJ2-7	CASSPLSGTSYEQYF	TGTGCCAGCTCACCACTATCCGGGACATCATACGAGCAGTACTTC
TRBV9	-	-	TRBJ1-3	CASSYSSGNTIYF	TGTGCCAGCAGTTACTCAAGCGGAAACACCATATATTTT
TRBV30	-	-	TRBJ2-7	CAWSYHGRTGEQYF	TGTGCCTGGAGTTATCACGGCAGGACGGGGGAGCAGTACTTC
TRBV7-9	-	-	TRBJ2-3	CASSALGTDTQYF	TGTGCCAGCAGCGCACTCGGCACAGATACGCAGTATTTT
TRBV4-3	-	-	TRBJ1-5	CASSQASNQPQHF	TGCGCCAGCAGCCAGGCTAGCAATCAGCCCCAGCATTTT
TRBV6-5	-	-	TRBJ1-1	CASSYAVNTEAFF	TGTGCCAGCAGTTACGCAGTGAACACTGAAGCTTTCTTT
TRBV5-6	once	TRBD2	TRBJ2-5	CASSSGLAGLQETQYF	TGTGCCAGCAGCTCTGGACTAGCGGGCCTCCAAGAGACCCAGTACTTC
TRBV6-5	-	-	TRBJ1-6	CASSYWAGSGSPLHF	TGTGCCAGCAGTTACTGGGCGGGTTCGGGTTCACCCCTCCACTTT
TRBV28	-	-	TRBJ1-2	CASRVQGGPNYGYTF	TGTGCCAGCAGGGTACAGGGAGGGCCTAACTATGGCTACACCTTC
TRBV4-2	-	TRBD1	TRBJ2-3	CASSQGTGDTDTQYF	TGTGCCAGCAGCCAAGGGACAGGGGACACAGATACGCAGTATTTT
TRBV19	once	-	TRBJ2-5	CATSGTHEETQYF	TGTGCCACCTCCGGGACACATGAAGAGACCCAGTACTTC
TRBV7-2	once	-	TRBJ2-5	CASSSAWGVDQYF	TGTGCCAGCAGCTCGGCCTGGGGCGTCGACCAGTACTTC
TRBV4-3	once	-	TRBJ2-7	CASSQDISAAGSRSEQYF	TGCGCCAGCAGCCAAGATATTTCGGCGGCCGGGAGTAGATCGGAGCAGTACTTC
TRBV10-3	-	-	TRBJ2-6	CAISDSTGPGAGANVLTF	TGTGCCATCAGCGACTCGACAGGGCCGGGGGCAGGGGCCAACGTCCTGACTTTC
TRBV28	-	-	TRBJ2-5	CASSLYQGPHQETQYF	TGTGCCAGCAGTTTATACCAGGGCCCCCACCAAGAGACCCAGTACTTC
TRBV9	-	TRBD2	TRBJ2-7	CASSGKAGAVSYEQYF	TGTGCCAGCAGCGGAAAAGCGGGAGCCGTCTCCTACGAGCAGTACTTC
TRBV7-3	-	TRBD1	TRBJ2-2	CASSPGTGSGELFF	TGTGCCAGCAGCCCCGGGACAGGGTCCGGGGAGCTGTTTTTT
TRBV15	-	-	TRBJ1-5	CATSRDEGYSNQPQHF	TGTGCCACCAGCAGAGATGAGGGTTATAGCAATCAGCCCCAGCATTTT
TRBV15	-	-	TRBJ2-7	CATSRDRTPSYEQYF	TGTGCCACCAGCAGAGACAGGACTCCCTCCTACGAGCAGTACTTC
TRBV18	-	-	TRBJ1-1	CASSLTEDLEAFF	TGTGCCAGCTCACTGACGGAGGACCTTGAAGCTTTCTTT
TRBV28	-	TRBD1	TRBJ1-5	CASSPGQGLYSNQPQHF	TGTGCCAGCAGTCCTGGACAGGGCCTTTATAGCAATCAGCCCCAGCATTTT
TRBV4-3	few	-	TRBJ1-6	CASSQVWGDSPLHF	TGCGCCAGCAGCCAAGTTTGGGGGGATTCACCCCTCCACTTT
TRBV9	-	-	TRBJ2-1	CASSVGYKLSTHNEQFF	TGTGCCAGCAGCGTAGGGTATAAGCTTTCCACTCACAATGAGCAGTTCTTC
TRBV13	-	TRBD1	TRBJ2-5	CASSLGGDRKETQYF	TGTGCCAGCAGCTTAGGTGGGGACAGAAAAGAGACCCAGTACTTC
TRBV5-4	-	TRBD1	TRBJ2-7	CASSLRGQGSVQYF	TGTGCCAGCAGCTTGCGTGGACAGGGGTCCGTGCAGTACTTC
TRBV27	-	-	TRBJ2-7	CASSPLGQTYEQYF	TGTGCCAGCAGTCCCTTGGGCCAAACCTACGAGCAGTACTTC
TRBV11-1	-	-	TRBJ2-1	CASSFGLAGTENEQFF	TGTGCCAGCAGCTTCGGTCTAGCAGGAACGGAAAATGAGCAGTTCTTC
TRBV28	-	-	TRBJ2-1	CASSLGLAEQFF	TGTGCCAGCAGCCTAGGACTTGCCGAGCAGTTCTTC
TRBV28	-	TRBD2	TRBJ2-7	CASSLRVRGGRAYEQYF	TGTGCCAGCAGTTTAAGGGTCCGGGGCGGGAGGGCCTACGAGCAGTACTTC
TRBV5-8	-	TRBD1	TRBJ1-4	CASSFNRGTGRTNEKLFF	TGTGCCAGCAGCTTTAACAGGGGAACCGGGCGGACGAATGAAAAACTGTTTTTT
TRBV6-1	-	-	TRBJ2-7	CASSGWVRTYEQYF	TGTGCCAGCAGTGGGTGGGTGAGGACTTACGAGCAGTACTTC
TRBV4-3	-	-	TRBJ2-1	CASSQDAGVRGNEQFF	TGCGCCAGCAGCCAAGATGCGGGGGTCAGGGGCAATGAGCAGTTCTTC
TRBV28	-	-	TRBJ1-1	CASSFPHLRQAQAFF	TGTGCCAGCAGTTTCCCACACCTAAGACAGGCCCAAGCTTTCTTT
TRBV7-9	-	-	TRBJ2-5	CASSLRGETQYF	TGTGCCAGCAGCTTAAGGGGAGAGACCCAGTACTTC